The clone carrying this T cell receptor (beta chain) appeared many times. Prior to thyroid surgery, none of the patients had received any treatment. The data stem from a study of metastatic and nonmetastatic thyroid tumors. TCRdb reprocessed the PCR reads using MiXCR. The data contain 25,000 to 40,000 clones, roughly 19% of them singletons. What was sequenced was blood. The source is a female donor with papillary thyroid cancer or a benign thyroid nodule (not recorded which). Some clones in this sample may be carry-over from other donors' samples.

The CDR3 loop is CASSYLAGLDYEQYF. The CDR3 DNA sequence: TGTGCCAGCAGTTACTTGGCAGGGCTTGACTACGAGCAGTACTTC. This rearrangement joins TRBV6-6 to TRBJ2-7; a possible D gene is TRBD1 (5 bases). Germline V gene data show CDR1 as MNHNY and CDR2 as SVGAGI (reference sequence). The V gene lost 1 base and the J gene lost 3 bases, with 13 bases spanning the gap. The CDR3 loop spans 15 amino acids.